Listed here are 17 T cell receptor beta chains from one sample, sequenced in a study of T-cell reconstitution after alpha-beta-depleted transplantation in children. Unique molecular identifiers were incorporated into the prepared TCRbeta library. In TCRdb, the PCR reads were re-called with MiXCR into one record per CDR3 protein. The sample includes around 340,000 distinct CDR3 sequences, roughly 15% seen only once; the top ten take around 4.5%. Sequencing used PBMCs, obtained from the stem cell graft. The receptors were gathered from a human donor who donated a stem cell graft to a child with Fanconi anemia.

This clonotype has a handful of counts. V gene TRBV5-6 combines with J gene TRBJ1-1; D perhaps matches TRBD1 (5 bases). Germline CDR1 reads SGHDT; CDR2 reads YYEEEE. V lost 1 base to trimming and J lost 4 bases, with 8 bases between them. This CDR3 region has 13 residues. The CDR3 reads CASSLRGVTEAFF. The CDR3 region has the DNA TGTGCCAGCAGCTTGAGAGGGGTCACTGAAGCTTTCTTT.

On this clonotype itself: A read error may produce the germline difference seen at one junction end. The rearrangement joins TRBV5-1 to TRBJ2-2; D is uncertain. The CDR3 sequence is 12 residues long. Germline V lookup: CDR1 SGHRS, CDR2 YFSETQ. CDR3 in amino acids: CAGSLSGGELFF. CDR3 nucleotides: TGCGCCGGCAGCTTGTCTGGCGGGGAGCTGTTTTTT.

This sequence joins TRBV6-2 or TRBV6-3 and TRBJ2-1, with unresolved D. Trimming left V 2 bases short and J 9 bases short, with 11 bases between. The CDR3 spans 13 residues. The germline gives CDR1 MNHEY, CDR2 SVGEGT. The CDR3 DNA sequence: TGTGCCAGCAGTTACCAGAGAGAGAGTGAGCAGTTCTTC. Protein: CASSYQRESEQFF.

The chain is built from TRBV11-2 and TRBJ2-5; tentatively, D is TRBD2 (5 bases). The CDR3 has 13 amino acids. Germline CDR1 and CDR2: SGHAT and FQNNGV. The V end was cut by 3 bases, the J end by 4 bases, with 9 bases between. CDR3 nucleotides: TGTGCCAGCAGCTTTCGGGGTGTAGAGACCCAGTACTTC. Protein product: CASSFRGVETQYF.

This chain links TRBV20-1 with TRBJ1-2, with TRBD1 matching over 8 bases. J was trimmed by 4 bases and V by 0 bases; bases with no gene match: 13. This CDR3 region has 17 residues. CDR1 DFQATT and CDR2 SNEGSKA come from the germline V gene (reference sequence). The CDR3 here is CSARDQRGQGTAYGYTF. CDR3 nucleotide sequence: TGCAGTGCTAGAGATCAAAGAGGACAGGGAACAGCCTATGGCTACACCTTC.

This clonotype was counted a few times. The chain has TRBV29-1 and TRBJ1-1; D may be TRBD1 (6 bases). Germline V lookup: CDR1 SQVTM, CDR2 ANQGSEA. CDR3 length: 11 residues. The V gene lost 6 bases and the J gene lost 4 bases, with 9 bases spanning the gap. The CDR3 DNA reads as TGCAGCGTACAGGGTACCACTGAAGCTTTCTTT. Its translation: CSVQGTTEAFF. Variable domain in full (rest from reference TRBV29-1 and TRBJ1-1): SAVISQKPSRDICQRGTSLTIQCQVDSQVTMMFWYRQQPGQSLTLIATANQGSEATYESGFVIDKFPISRPNLTFSTLTVSNMSPEDSSIYLCSVQGTTEAFFGQGTRLTVV.

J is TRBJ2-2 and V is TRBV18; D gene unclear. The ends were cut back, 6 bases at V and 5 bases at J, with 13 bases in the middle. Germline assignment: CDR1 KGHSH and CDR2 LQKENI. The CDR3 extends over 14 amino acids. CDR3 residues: CASSRSDGTGELFF. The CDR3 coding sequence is TGTGCCAGCTCTCGCTCTGACGGGACCGGGGAGCTGTTTTTT. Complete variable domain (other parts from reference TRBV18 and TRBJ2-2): NAGVMQNPRHLVRRRGQEARLRCSPMKGHSHVYWYRQLPEEGLKFMVYLQKENIIDESGMPKERFSAEFPKEGPSILRIQQVVRGDSAAYFCASSRSDGTGELFFGEGSRLTVL.

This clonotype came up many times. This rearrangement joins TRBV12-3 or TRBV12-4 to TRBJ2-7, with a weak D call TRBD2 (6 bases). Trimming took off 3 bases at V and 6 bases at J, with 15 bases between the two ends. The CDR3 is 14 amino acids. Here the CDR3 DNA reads TGTGCCAGCAGTTTCGGGGGACCTTCTTTCGAGCAGTACTTC. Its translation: CASSFGGPSFEQYF.

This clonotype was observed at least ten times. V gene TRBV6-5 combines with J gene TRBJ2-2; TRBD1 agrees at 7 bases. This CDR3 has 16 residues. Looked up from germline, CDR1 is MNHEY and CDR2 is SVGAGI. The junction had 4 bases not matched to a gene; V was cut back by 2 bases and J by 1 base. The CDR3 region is CASSYKGQQNTGELFF. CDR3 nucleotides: TGTGCCAGCAGTTACAAGGGACAGCAGAACACCGGGGAGCTGTTTTTT.

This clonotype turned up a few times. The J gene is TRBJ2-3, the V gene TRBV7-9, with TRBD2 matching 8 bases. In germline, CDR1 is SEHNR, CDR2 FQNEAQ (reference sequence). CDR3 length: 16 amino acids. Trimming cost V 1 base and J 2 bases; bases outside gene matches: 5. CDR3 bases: TGTGCCAGCAGCTTAGACGGGGGGGCCGTCACAGATACGCAGTATTTT. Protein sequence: CASSLDGGAVTDTQYF.

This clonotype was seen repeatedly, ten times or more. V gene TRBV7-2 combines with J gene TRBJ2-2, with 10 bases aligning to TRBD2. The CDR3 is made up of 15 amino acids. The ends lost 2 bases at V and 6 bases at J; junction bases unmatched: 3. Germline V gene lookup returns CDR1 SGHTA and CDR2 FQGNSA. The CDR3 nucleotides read TGTGCCAGCAGCTTAAGCGGGGGGGCCGCCGGGGAGCTGTTTTTT. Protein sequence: CASSLSGGAAGELFF.

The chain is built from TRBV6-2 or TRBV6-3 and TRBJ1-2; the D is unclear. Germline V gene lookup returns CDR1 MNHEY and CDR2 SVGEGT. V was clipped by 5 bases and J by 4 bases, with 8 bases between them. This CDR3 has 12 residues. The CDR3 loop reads CASSPTFYGYTF. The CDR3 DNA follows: TGTGCCAGCAGTCCCACTTTCTATGGCTACACCTTC.

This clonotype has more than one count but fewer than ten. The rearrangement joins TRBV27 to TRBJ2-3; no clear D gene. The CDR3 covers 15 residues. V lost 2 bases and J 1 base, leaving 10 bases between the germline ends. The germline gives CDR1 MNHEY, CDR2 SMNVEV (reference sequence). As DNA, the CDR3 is TGTGCCAGCAGTTTAGGCAACCGACGCACAGATACGCAGTATTTT. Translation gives CASSLGNRRTDTQYF.

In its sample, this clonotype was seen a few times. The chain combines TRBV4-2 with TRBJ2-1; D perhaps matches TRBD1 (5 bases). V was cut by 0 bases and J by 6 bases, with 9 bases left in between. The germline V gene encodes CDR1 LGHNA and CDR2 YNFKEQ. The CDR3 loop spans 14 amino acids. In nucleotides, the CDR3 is TGTGCCAGCAGCCAAGACAGGGCTGGCAATGAGCAGTTCTTC. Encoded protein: CASSQDRAGNEQFF.

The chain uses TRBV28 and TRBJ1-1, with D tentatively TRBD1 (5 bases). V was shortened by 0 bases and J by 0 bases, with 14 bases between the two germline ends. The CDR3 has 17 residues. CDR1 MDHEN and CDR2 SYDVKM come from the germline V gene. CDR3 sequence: CASSLWRGLGVNTEAFF. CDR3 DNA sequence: TGTGCCAGCAGTTTATGGCGGGGTTTAGGGGTGAACACTGAAGCTTTCTTT.

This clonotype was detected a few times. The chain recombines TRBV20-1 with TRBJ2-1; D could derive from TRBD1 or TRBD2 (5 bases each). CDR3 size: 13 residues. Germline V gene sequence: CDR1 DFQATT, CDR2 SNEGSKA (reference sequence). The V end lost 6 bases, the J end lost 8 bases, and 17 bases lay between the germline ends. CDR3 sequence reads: CSAGRTAPYEQFF. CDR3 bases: TGCAGTGCGGGACGCACTGCCCCATATGAGCAGTTCTTC.

The CDR3 region is CASSLRHGFEAFF. The CDR3 nucleotides read TGCGCCAGCAGCCTCCGGCATGGATTTGAAGCTTTCTTT. The J gene is TRBJ1-1, the V gene TRBV5-1; unclear D gene. The CDR3 is 13 amino acids. Germline V lookup: CDR1 SGHRS, CDR2 YFSETQ. V lost 4 bases and J lost 7, with 14 bases in between.